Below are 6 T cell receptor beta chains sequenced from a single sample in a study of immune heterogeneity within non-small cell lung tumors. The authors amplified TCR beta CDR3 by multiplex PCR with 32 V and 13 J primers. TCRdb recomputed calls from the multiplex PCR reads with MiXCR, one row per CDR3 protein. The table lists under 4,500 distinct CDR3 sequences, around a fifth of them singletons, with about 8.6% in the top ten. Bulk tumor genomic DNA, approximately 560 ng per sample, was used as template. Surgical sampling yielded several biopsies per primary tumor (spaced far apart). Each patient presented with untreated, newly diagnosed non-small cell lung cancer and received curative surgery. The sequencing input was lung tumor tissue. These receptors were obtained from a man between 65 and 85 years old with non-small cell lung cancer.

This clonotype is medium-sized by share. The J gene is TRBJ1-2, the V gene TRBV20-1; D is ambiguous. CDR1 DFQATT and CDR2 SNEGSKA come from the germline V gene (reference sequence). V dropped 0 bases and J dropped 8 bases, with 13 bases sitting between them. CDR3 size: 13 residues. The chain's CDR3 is CSARDSSTGGYTF. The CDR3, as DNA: TGCAGTGCTAGAGACTCAAGCACGGGGGGCTACACCTTC.

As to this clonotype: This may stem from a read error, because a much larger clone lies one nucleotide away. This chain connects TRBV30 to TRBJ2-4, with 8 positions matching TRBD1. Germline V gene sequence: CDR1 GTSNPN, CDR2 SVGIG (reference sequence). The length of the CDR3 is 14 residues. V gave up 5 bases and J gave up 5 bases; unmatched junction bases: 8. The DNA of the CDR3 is TGTGCCTGGGGGATCGTGACAGGGGAAAACATTCAGTACTTC. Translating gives CAWGIVTGENIQYF.

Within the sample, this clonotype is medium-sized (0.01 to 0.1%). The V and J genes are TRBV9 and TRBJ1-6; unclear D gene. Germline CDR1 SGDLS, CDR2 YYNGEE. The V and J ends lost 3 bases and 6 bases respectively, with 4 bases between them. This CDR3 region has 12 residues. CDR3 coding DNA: TGTGCCAGCAGCGCAAGTAATTCACCCCTCCACTTT. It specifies CASSASNSPLHF.

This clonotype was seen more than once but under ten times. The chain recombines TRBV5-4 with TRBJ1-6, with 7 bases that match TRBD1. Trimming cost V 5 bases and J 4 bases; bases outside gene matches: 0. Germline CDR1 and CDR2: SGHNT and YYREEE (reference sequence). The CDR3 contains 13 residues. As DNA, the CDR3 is TGTGCCAGCAGGGGACAGTATAATTCACCCCTCCACTTT. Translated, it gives CASRGQYNSPLHF. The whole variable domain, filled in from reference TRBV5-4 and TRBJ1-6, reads ETGVTQSPTHLIKTRGQQVTLRCSSQSGHNTVSWYQQALGQGPQFIFQYYREEENGRGNFPPRFSGLQFPNYSSELNVNALELDDSALYLCASRGQYNSPLHFGNGTRLTVT.

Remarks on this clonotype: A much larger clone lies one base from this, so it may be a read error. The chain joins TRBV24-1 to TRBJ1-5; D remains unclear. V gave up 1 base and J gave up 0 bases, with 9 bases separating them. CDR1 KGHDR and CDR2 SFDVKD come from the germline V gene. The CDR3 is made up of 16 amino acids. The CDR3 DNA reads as TGTGCCACCAGTGATTTTAAGGAAAGTAGCAATCAGCCCCAGCATTTT. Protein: CATSDFKESSNQPQHF.

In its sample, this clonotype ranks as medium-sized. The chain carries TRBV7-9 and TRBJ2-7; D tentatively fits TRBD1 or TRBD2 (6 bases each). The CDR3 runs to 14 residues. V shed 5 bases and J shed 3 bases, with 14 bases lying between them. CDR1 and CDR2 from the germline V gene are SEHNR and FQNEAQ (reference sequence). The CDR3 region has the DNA TGTGCCAGCAGCCCTCAGGGGACTTTCTACGAGCAGTACTTC. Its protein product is CASSPQGTFYEQYF.